This is a list of T cell receptor beta chains from one sample in a study of T cell responses to AZD1222 COVID-19 vaccine. Assay: immunoSEQ multiplex PCR; the TCRdb copy retains only in-frame clones and omits some. The table lists about 140,000 clones, approximately 90% of them singletons. The sequences come from peripheral blood, collected on day 0 of AZD1222 vaccination. Source of these receptors: an adult in good health. Both conserved end residues are part of each CDR3. The D gene is left open where the match is weak. The listing skips clone size in some rows; elsewhere it reads once, few, many or a size class.

length	size	D	V	J	CDR3	DNA
14	-	TRBD2	TRBV4-2	TRBJ2-1	CASSLGLAGAEQFF	TGTGCCAGCAGCCTAGGACTAGCGGGAGCTGAGCAGTTCTTC
15	-	TRBD2	TRBV7-9	TRBJ2-7	CASSSGLAQPYEQYF	TGTGCCAGCAGCTCGGGACTAGCGCAACCCTACGAGCAGTACTTC
13	-	-	TRBV6-5	TRBJ2-1	CASSSRRYNEQFF	TGTGCCAGCAGTTCGCGACGGTACAATGAGCAGTTCTTC
13	-	TRBD1	TRBV30	TRBJ1-2	CAWTGGIGYGYTF	TGTGCCTGGACAGGGGGCATAGGGTATGGCTACACCTTC
13	-	-	TRBV6-5	TRBJ1-2	CASRRKGNYGYTF	TGTGCCAGCAGAAGAAAGGGAAACTATGGCTACACCTTC
12	-	-	TRBV29-1	TRBJ2-3	CSVVEGADTQYF	TGCAGCGTTGTTGAGGGCGCAGATACGCAGTATTTT
12	-	-	TRBV10-1	TRBJ2-7	CASSESGYEQYF	TGCGCCAGCAGTGAGTCGGGCTACGAGCAGTACTTC
15	-	TRBD2	TRBV18	TRBJ2-5	CASSPVAGGPETQYF	TGTGCCAGCTCACCAGTTGCGGGGGGGCCGGAGACCCAGTACTTC
14	-	-	TRBV30	TRBJ1-2	CAWSAETRVRGYTF	TGTGCCTGGAGTGCCGAGACCCGAGTAAGGGGCTACACCTTC
15	once	-	TRBV9	TRBJ1-3	CASSATRETGNTIYF	TGTGCCAGCAGCGCTACCAGGGAGACCGGAAACACCATATATTTT
15	-	-	TRBV27	TRBJ2-5	CASSSYGTDQETQYF	TGTGCCAGCAGTTCTTACGGAACAGATCAAGAGACCCAGTACTTC
15	-	-	TRBV7-2	TRBJ1-2	CASSLAYNRVYGYTF	TGTGCCAGCAGCTTAGCGTACAACAGGGTCTATGGCTACACCTTC
15	-	TRBD1	TRBV6-5	TRBJ2-7	CAFPGQGREGYEQYF	TGTGCCTTTCCGGGACAGGGAAGAGAGGGCTACGAGCAGTACTTC
13	-	TRBD1	TRBV19	TRBJ1-4	CASRDRGAEKLFF	TGTGCCAGCCGGGACAGGGGAGCTGAAAAACTGTTTTTT
15	-	-	TRBV3-1/TRBV3-2	TRBJ1-3	CASSQDLMAGNTIYF	TGTGCCAGCAGCCAAGATCTCATGGCTGGAAACACCATATATTTT
15	-	-	TRBV11-1	TRBJ2-5	CASSSLQAGGETQYF	TGTGCCAGCAGCTCCCTGCAGGCTGGGGGAGAGACCCAGTACTTC
14	once	-	TRBV4-1	TRBJ2-7	CASSQDEQGYEQYF	TGCGCCAGCAGCCAAGATGAACAGGGTTACGAGCAGTACTTC
15	-	-	TRBV4-2	TRBJ1-4	CASGGAGATNEKLFF	TGTGCCAGCGGTGGGGCGGGCGCAACTAATGAAAAACTGTTTTTT
13	once	-	TRBV29-1	TRBJ1-1	CSVLSAWNTEAFF	TGCAGCGTGTTGTCAGCATGGAACACTGAAGCTTTCTTT
12	-	-	TRBV11-3	TRBJ1-3	CASSLHRDTIYF	TGTGCCAGCAGCCTCCACAGGGACACCATATATTTT
15	-	TRBD2	TRBV27	TRBJ2-5	CASSTRLAGAETQYF	TGTGCCAGCAGTACGAGGCTAGCGGGAGCAGAGACCCAGTACTTC
15	-	-	TRBV10-3	TRBJ1-5	CAISELGQGGQPQHF	TGTGCCATCAGTGAGCTTGGGCAGGGAGGGCAGCCCCAGCATTTT
13	-	-	TRBV11-3	TRBJ1-1	CASSLGGMTEAFF	TGTGCCAGCAGCTTAGGGGGAATGACTGAAGCTTTCTTT
13	-	-	TRBV12-3/TRBV12-4	TRBJ1-5	CASRDSSNQPQHF	TGTGCCAGCAGGGACAGTAGCAATCAGCCCCAGCATTTT
16	-	TRBD2	TRBV28	TRBJ2-7	CASSLTAPGLAGGQYF	TGTGCCAGCAGTTTAACGGCACCGGGACTAGCGGGGGGGCAGTACTTC
13	-	-	TRBV24-1	TRBJ1-3	CATSARSGNTIYF	TGTGCCACCAGTGCCCGCTCTGGAAACACCATATATTTT
15	-	-	TRBV6-2/TRBV6-3	TRBJ1-1	CASSRAKNRNTEAFF	TGTGCCAGCAGCCGGGCCAAAAACAGGAACACTGAAGCTTTCTTT
13	-	-	TRBV11-2	TRBJ2-5	CASTQRPLETQYF	TGTGCCAGCACCCAGAGACCGTTGGAGACCCAGTACTTC
11	large	-	TRBV6-2/TRBV6-3	TRBJ2-2	CASSGTGELFF	TGTGCCAGCAGCGGGACCGGGGAGCTGTTTTTT
13	-	-	TRBV28	TRBJ1-2	CASNKQGYHGYTF	TGTGCCAGCAACAAACAGGGATACCATGGCTACACCTTC
16	few	TRBD2	TRBV2	TRBJ2-1	CASRGTGLAGYNEQFF	TGTGCCAGCAGGGGGACCGGACTAGCGGGATACAATGAGCAGTTCTTC
14	-	-	TRBV4-3	TRBJ2-3	CASSQVVGADTQYF	TGCGCCAGCAGCCAAGTTGTGGGGGCAGATACGCAGTATTTT
13	-	TRBD1	TRBV6-5	TRBJ1-4	CASTFDRAQKLFF	TGTGCCAGCACCTTTGACAGGGCGCAAAAACTGTTTTTT
16	-	-	TRBV2	TRBJ1-3	CASSVEQVHSGNTIYF	TGTGCCAGCAGTGTCGAACAGGTACACTCTGGAAACACCATATATTTT
18	-	TRBD1	TRBV11-2	TRBJ1-5	CASSLDGLGQVANQPQHF	TGTGCCAGCAGCTTAGACGGCCTTGGACAGGTCGCTAATCAGCCCCAGCATTTT
17	-	TRBD2	TRBV5-5	TRBJ2-1	CASSLAGLGGQYNEQFF	TGTGCCAGCAGCTTGGCGGGACTAGGCGGGCAGTACAATGAGCAGTTCTTC
13	-	-	TRBV27	TRBJ1-2	CASRTGGAYGYTF	TGTGCCAGCAGAACCGGGGGGGCGTATGGCTACACCTTC
12	-	-	TRBV12-3/TRBV12-4	TRBJ1-4	CASKKEYEKLFF	TGTGCCAGCAAAAAAGAGTATGAAAAACTGTTTTTT
13	-	-	TRBV12-3/TRBV12-4	TRBJ1-4	CAGQPPTNEKLFF	TGCGCCGGACAGCCTCCAACTAATGAAAAACTGTTTTTT
16	-	-	TRBV24-1	TRBJ2-1	CATSDSLGANYNEQFF	TGTGCCACCAGTGATTCCCTCGGGGCCAACTACAATGAGCAGTTCTTC
15	many	-	TRBV10-2	TRBJ2-7	CASSAARGLSYEQYF	TGCGCCAGCAGTGCTGCGCGGGGGCTGTCCTACGAGCAGTACTTC
18	-	TRBD2	TRBV3-1/TRBV3-2	TRBJ2-3	CASSQMGLAGVGADTQYF	TGTGCCAGCAGCCAGATGGGACTAGCGGGAGTTGGGGCAGATACGCAGTATTTT
15	-	-	TRBV5-1	TRBJ2-3	CASSSRLDPTDTQYF	TGCGCCAGCAGCTCTCGGCTAGATCCAACAGATACGCAGTATTTT
15	-	-	TRBV1	TRBJ1-6	CTSSQETIWSSPLHF	TGCACCAGCAGCCAAGAGACCATCTGGAGTTCACCCCTCCACTTT
16	-	-	TRBV4-3	TRBJ2-7	CASSQDYLMGTYEQYF	TGCGCCAGCAGCCAAGATTACCTAATGGGGACCTACGAGCAGTACTTC
16	-	TRBD2	TRBV13	TRBJ2-3	CASSLGRGEGTDTQYF	TGTGCCAGCAGCTTAGGTCGGGGGGAAGGGACAGATACGCAGTATTTT
13	-	-	TRBV27	TRBJ2-2	CASTTLVTGELFF	TGTGCCAGCACCACCCTGGTTACCGGGGAGCTGTTTTTT
19	-	TRBD2	TRBV19	TRBJ2-3	CASSQSAGGANPSTDTQYF	TGTGCCAGTAGTCAATCAGCGGGGGGCGCCAACCCTAGCACAGATACGCAGTATTTT
16	-	TRBD2	TRBV9	TRBJ2-7	CASSVEAGGYSYEQYF	TGTGCCAGCAGCGTAGAGGCGGGAGGTTATTCCTACGAGCAGTACTTC
14	-	-	TRBV5-1	TRBJ2-5	CASSLPTGRETQYF	TGCGCCAGCAGCTTGCCCACAGGGAGGGAGACCCAGTACTTC
14	-	-	TRBV5-4	TRBJ1-2	CASSFAAMQNGYTF	TGTGCCAGCAGCTTTGCGGCAATGCAGAATGGCTACACCTTC
11	-	-	TRBV6-2/TRBV6-3	TRBJ1-5	CASSSGEPQHF	TGTGCCAGCAGTTCTGGAGAGCCCCAGCATTTT
15	-	-	TRBV4-3	TRBJ1-2	CASSQMGREAYGYTF	TGCGCCAGCAGCCAGATGGGCAGGGAGGCCTATGGCTACACCTTC
17	-	-	TRBV21-1	TRBJ1-3	CASSKARQGKAGNTIYF	TGTGCCAGCAGCAAAGCGCGGCAGGGTAAGGCTGGAAACACCATATATTTT
14	-	TRBD1	TRBV15	TRBJ2-3	CATRQGTSTDTQYF	TGTGCCACGAGACAGGGTACAAGCACAGATACGCAGTATTTT
15	-	TRBD1	TRBV7-2	TRBJ2-2	CASSSTGESTGELFF	TGTGCCAGCAGCTCGACAGGGGAGAGTACCGGGGAGCTGTTTTTT
15	-	-	TRBV7-2	TRBJ2-1	CASSRAFGGYNEQFF	TGTGCCAGCTCCCGGGCCTTTGGGGGCTACAATGAGCAGTTCTTC
13	few	-	TRBV7-9	TRBJ2-7	CASSGNRVSEQYF	TGTGCCAGCAGCGGAAACAGGGTTAGCGAGCAGTACTTC
12	-	-	TRBV4-1	TRBJ1-2	CASSQGRRGYTF	TGCGCCAGCAGCCAAGGGCGCCGGGGCTACACCTTC
13	-	-	TRBV15	TRBJ2-2	CASRQGPTGELFF	TGTGCCAGCCGGCAGGGGCCCACCGGGGAGCTGTTTTTT